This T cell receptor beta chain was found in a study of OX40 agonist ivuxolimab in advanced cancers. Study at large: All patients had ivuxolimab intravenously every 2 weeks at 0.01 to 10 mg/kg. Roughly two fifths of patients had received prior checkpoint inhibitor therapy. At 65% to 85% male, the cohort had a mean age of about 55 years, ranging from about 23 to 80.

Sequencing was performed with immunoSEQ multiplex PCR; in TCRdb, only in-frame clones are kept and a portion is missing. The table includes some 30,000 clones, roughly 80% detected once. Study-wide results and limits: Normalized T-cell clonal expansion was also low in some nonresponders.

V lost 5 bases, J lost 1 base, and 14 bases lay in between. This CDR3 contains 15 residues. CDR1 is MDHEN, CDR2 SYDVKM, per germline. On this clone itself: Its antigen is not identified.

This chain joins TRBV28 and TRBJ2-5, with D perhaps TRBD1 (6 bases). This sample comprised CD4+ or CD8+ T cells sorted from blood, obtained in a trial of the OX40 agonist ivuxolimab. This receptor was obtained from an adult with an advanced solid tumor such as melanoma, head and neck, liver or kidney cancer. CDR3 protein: CASSPQGRPQETQYF. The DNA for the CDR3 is TGTGCCAGCAGTCCCCAGGGGCGGCCCCAAGAGACCCAGTACTTC.